The clone carrying this T cell receptor (beta chain) has a count of ten or more. Antigen: not known. These data belong to a study of T cells after yellow fever vaccination. Study results and limitations: Once the booster was given, most primary-vaccination clones reappeared, at approximately 97% for CD4 and roughly 85% for CD8. Weaker, the secondary response had a peak occurring faster, on day 5 versus 15. Abundant clonotypes from the bulk population could have been carried over as contaminants into FACS-sorted repertoires.

Each CDR3 protein gets one entry after TCRdb re-called the 5' RACE reads with MiXCR. The sample lists approximately 160,000 distinct CDR3 sequences, approximately 6.2% occurring once. Sequenced here: CD4+ T cells sorted from PBMCs, sampled on the day of the first yellow fever vaccination. The TCR was taken from a man between 18 and 29 years old who received the YFV17D yellow fever vaccine.

DNA of the CDR3: TGTGCCAGCAGCTTGGGGGCCCCGGTGGCAGGGGTGGGTACTGAAGCTTTCTTT. Translating gives CASSLGAPVAGVGTEAFF. J is TRBJ1-1 and V is TRBV5-5; D may be TRBD1 (6 bases). V was pared by 0 bases and J by 5 bases, with 23 bases between. The CDR3 loop spans 18 amino acids. The germline CDR1 and CDR2 sequences are SGHKS and YYEKEE (reference sequence).